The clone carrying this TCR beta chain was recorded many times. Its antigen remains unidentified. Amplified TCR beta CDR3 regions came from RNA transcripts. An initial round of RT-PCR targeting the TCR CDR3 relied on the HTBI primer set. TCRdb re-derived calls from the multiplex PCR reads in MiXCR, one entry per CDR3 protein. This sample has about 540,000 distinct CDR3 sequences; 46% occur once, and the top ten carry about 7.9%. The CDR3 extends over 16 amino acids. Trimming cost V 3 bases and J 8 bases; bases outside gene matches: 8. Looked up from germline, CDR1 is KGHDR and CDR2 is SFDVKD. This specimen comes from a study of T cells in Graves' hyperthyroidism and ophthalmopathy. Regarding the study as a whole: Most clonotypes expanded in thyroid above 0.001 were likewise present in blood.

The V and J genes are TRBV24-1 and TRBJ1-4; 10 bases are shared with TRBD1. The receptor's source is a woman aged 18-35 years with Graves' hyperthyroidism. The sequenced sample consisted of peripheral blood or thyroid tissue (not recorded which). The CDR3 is CATSDPGDRGGEKLFF. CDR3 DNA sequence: TGTGCCACCAGTGATCCAGGGGACAGGGGAGGCGAAAAACTGTTTTTT.